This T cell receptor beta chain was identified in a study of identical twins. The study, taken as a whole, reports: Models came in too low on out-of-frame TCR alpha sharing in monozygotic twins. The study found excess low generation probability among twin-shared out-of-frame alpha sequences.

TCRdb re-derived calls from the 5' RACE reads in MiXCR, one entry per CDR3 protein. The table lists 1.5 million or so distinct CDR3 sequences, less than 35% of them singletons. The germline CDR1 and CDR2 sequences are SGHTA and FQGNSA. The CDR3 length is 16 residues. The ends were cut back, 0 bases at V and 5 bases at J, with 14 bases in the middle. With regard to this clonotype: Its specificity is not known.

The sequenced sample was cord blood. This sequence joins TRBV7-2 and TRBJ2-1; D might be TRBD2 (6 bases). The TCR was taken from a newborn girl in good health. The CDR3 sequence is CASSLAQGGRHNEQFF. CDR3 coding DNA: TGTGCCAGCAGCTTAGCTCAGGGAGGCCGGCACAATGAGCAGTTCTTC.